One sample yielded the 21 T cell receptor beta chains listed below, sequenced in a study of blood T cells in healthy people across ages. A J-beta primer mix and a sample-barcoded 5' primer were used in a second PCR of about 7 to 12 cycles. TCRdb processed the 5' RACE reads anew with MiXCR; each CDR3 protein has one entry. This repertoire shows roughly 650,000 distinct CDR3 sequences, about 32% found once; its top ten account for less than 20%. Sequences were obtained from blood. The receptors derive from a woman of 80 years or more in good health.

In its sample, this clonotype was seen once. In DNA form, the CDR3 reads TGCGCCAGCACCACGGGACAGAGGATCGACGAGCAGTACTTC. It yields the protein CASTTGQRIDEQYF. V gene TRBV5-1 combines with J gene TRBJ2-7; 7 bases are a match to TRBD1. Trimming cost V 6 bases and J 5 bases; bases outside gene matches: 11. In germline, CDR1 is SGHRS, CDR2 YFSETQ. The CDR3 is 14 amino acids.

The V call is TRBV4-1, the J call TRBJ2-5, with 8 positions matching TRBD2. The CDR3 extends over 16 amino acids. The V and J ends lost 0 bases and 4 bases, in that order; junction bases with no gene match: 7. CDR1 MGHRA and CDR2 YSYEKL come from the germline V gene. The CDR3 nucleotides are TGCGCCAGCAGCCAAGAGGGAAGCGGGAGAGGAGAGACCCAGTACTTC. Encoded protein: CASSQEGSGRGETQYF.

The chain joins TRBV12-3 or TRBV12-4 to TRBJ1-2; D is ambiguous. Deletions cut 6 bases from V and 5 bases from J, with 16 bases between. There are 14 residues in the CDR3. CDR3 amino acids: CASSQRSNLYGYTF. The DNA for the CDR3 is TGTGCCAGCAGCCAGCGATCCAATTTATATGGCTACACCTTC.

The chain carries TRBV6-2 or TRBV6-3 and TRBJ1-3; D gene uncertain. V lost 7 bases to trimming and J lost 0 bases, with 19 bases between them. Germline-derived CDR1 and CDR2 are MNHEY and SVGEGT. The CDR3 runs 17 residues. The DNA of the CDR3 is TGTGCCAGCACCCTACACCAGCGGCGGAGCTCTGGAAACACCATATATTTT. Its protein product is CASTLHQRRSSGNTIYF.

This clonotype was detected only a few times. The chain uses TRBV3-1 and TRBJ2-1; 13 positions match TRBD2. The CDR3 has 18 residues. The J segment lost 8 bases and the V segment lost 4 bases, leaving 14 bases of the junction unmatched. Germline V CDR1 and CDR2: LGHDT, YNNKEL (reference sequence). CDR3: CASSRRLAGGSLGYEQFF. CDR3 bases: TGTGCCAGCAGCCGCAGACTAGCGGGGGGTAGTCTGGGCTATGAGCAGTTCTTC.

For the CDR3, the DNA is TGTGCCAGCAGCTTATACAATTTGAACACTGAAGCTTTCTTT. Its translation is CASSLYNLNTEAFF. The gene calls are TRBV7-2 and TRBJ1-1, with unresolved D. Germline V lookup: CDR1 SGHTA, CDR2 FQGNSA. The CDR3 runs 14 residues. Trimming removed 2 bases at V and 0 bases at J, with 7 bases between.

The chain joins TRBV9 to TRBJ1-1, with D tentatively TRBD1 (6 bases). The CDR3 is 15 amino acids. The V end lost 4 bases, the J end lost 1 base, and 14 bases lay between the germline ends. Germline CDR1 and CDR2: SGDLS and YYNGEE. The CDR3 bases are TGTGCCAGCAGCAAAACAACGGGACAGAACACTGAAGCTTTCTTT. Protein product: CASSKTTGQNTEAFF.

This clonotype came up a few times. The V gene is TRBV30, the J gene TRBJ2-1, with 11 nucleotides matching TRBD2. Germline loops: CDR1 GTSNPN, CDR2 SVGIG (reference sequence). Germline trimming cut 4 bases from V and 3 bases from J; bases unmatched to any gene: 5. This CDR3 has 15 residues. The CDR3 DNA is TGTGCCTGGATGTTGACTAGCGGGGTCTACAATGAGCAGTTCTTC. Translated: CAWMLTSGVYNEQFF.

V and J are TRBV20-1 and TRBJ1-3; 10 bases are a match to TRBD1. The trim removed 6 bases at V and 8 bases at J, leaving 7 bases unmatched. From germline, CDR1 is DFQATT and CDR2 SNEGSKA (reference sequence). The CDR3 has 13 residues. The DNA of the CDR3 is TGCAGTGCCAACGACAGGGGGCTTGACACCATATATTTT. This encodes CSANDRGLDTIYF.

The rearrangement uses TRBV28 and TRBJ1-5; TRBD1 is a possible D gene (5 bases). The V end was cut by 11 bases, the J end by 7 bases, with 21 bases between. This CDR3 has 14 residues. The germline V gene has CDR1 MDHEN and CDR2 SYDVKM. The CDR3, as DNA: TGTGCCGGCGGATCCCGGGGCACCTTCCAGCCCCAGCATTTT. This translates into CAGGSRGTFQPQHF.

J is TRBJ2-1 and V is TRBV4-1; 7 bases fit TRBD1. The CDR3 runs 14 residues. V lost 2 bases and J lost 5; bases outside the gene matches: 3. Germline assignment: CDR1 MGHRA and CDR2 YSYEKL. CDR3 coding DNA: TGCGCCAGCAGCCAAACCGACAGGGACAATGAGCAGTTCTTC. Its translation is CASSQTDRDNEQFF.

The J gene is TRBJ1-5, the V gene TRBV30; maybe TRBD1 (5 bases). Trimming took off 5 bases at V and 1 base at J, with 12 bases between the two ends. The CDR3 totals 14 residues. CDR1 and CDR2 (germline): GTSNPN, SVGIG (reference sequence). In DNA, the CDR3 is TGTGCCTGGGGGGCAGGGATGAGCAATCAGCCCCAGCATTTT. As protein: CAWGAGMSNQPQHF. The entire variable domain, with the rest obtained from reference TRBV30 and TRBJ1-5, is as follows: SQTIHQWPATLVQPVGSPLSLECTVEGTSNPNLYWYRQAAGRGLQLLFYSVGIGQISSEVPQNLSASRPQDRQFILSSKKLLLSDSGFYLCAWGAGMSNQPQHFGDGTRLSIL.

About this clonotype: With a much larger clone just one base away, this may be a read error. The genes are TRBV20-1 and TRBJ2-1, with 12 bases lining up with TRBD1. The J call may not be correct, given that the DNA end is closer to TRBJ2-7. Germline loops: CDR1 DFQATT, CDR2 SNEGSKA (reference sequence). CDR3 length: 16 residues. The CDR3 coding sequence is TGCAGTGCTTTTTCCGGGACAGGGGGCTCCTACAATGAGCAGTACTTC. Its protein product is CSAFSGTGGSYNEQYF.

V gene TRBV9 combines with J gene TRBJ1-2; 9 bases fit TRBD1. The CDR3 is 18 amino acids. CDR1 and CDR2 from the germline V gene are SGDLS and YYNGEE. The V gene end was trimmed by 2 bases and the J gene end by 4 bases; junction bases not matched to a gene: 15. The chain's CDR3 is CASSVDRDRVYLGYGYTF. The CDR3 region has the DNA TGTGCCAGCAGCGTTGACCGGGACAGGGTATATTTGGGCTATGGCTACACCTTC.

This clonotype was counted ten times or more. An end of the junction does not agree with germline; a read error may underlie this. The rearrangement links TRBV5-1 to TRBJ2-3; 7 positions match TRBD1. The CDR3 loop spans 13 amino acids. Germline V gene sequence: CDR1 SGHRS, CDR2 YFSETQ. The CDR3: CASSLQGTDTQYF. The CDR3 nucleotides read TGTGCTAGCAGCCTACAGGGGACAGATACGCAGTATTTT.

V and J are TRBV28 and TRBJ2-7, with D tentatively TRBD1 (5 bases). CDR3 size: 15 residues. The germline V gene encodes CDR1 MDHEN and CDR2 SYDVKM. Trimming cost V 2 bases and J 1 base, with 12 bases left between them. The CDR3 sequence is CASSLEQDVSYEQYF. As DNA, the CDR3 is TGTGCCAGCAGTTTAGAACAGGATGTGTCCTACGAGCAGTACTTC.

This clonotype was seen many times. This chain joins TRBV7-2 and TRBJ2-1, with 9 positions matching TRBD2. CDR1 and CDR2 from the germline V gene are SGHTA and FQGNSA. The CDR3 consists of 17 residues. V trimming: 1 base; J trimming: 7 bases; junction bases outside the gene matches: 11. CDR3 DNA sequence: TGTGCCAGCAGCTTAGTTAGCGGGGGACGGTTGGGGAATGAGCAGTTCTTC. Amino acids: CASSLVSGGRLGNEQFF.

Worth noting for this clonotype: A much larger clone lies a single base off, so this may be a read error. The CDR3 DNA follows: TGCAGTACTAGGTACCAGGGGTGGGACAATGAGCAGTTCTTC. Its protein product is CSTRYQGWDNEQFF. The chain uses TRBV20-1 and TRBJ2-1; D may be TRBD1 (6 bases). The CDR3 runs to 14 residues. In germline, CDR1 is DFQATT, CDR2 SNEGSKA (reference sequence).

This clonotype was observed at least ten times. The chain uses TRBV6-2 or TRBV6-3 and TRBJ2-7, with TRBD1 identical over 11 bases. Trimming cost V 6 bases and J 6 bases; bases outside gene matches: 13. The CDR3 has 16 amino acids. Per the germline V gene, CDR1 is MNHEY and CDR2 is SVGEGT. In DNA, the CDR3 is TGTGCCAGCAGGGCCACCGGTGGACAGGGGGCTGGCGAGCAGTACTTC. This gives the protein CASRATGGQGAGEQYF.

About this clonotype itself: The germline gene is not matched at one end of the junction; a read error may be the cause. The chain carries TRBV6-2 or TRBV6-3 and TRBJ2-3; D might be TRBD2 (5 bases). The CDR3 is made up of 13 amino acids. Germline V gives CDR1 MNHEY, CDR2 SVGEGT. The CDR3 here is CASEGASTDTRYF. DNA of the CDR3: TGTGCCAGTGAAGGTGCTAGCACAGATACGCGGTATTTT.

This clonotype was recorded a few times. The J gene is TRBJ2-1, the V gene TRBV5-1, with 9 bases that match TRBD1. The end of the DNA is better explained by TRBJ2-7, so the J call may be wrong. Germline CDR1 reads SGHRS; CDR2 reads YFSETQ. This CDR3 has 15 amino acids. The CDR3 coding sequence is TGCGCCAGCAGCTTGGTGGGGACAGGGTACAATGAGCAGTACTTC. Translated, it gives CASSLVGTGYNEQYF.